The next 6 T cell receptor beta chains were all read from a single sample in a study of blood T cell repertoires in COVID-19. The repertoire was sequenced with immunoSEQ multiplex PCR; TCRdb's copy has only in-frame clones and lacks some. The sample has 25,000 to 40,000 clones, 87% seen once. What was sequenced was peripheral blood. These receptors were taken from a man between 60 and 70 years old with active COVID-19.

The chain employs TRBV13 and TRBJ2-7; D is ambiguous. Trimming took off 4 bases at V and 0 bases at J, with 16 bases between the two ends. The CDR3 covers 16 residues. The germline CDR1 and CDR2 sequences are PRHDT and FYEKMQ (reference sequence). The CDR3 is CASSWRLRRLSYEQYF. The CDR3 DNA sequence: TGTGCCAGCAGCTGGCGGCTGAGGCGGCTCTCCTACGAGCAGTACTTC.

The CDR3 region has the DNA TGCGCCAGCAGGCCCCAGGTGGACACAGATACGCAGTATTTT. Residues: CASRPQVDTDTQYF. The gene calls are TRBV5-1 and TRBJ2-3; D ambiguous. This CDR3 is built from 14 residues. The V and J ends lost 5 bases and 2 bases respectively, with 12 bases between them. Germline CDR1 reads SGHRS; CDR2 reads YFSETQ.

Points on this clone: The identical CDR3 is also encoded by other nucleotide sequences in the sample. This sequence joins TRBV28 and TRBJ1-5, with TRBD1 as a possible D gene (5 bases). Trimming removed 6 bases from V and 0 bases from J, with 9 bases in between. The CDR3 runs 14 residues. Germline CDR1 reads MDHEN; CDR2 reads SYDVKM. CDR3 DNA sequence: TGTGCCAGCAGCTCAGGGATTAGCAATCAGCCCCAGCATTTT. The encoded protein is CASSSGISNQPQHF. Filled out from reference TRBV28 and TRBJ1-5, the complete variable domain reads DVKVTQSSRYLVKRTGEKVFLECVQDMDHENMFWYRQDPGLGLRLIYFSYDVKMKEKGDIPEGYSVSREKKERFSLILESASTNQTSMYLCASSSGISNQPQHFGDGTRLSIL.

This chain uses TRBV5-8 with TRBJ1-5; D gene ambiguous. CDR1 and CDR2 (germline): SGHTS, YDEGEE. The V end was cut by 0 bases, the J end by 7 bases, with 14 bases between. CDR3 length equals 15 residues. CDR3: CASSLGAVSRQPQHF. The CDR3 DNA reads as TGTGCCAGCAGCTTGGGGGCAGTCAGCAGGCAGCCCCAGCATTTT.

The rearrangement links TRBV9 to TRBJ2-7, with D perhaps matching TRBD1 (6 bases). The CDR3 has 14 amino acids. Germline V CDR1 and CDR2: SGDLS, YYNGEE. V lost 6 bases, J lost 0 bases, and 13 bases lay in between. The chain's CDR3 is CASTRTASSYEQYF. The CDR3 nucleotides read TGTGCCAGCACCAGGACAGCGAGCTCCTACGAGCAGTACTTC.

This chain links TRBV9 with TRBJ2-7, with 9 bases that match TRBD1. J gave up 6 bases and V 4 bases, and 11 bases lay outside the gene matches. The germline V gene has CDR1 SGDLS and CDR2 YYNGEE. This CDR3 has 15 amino acids. CDR3 sequence (DNA): TGTGCCAGCAGCCCCCCCGGGACAGGGACCTCCGAGCAGTACTTC. Encoded protein: CASSPPGTGTSEQYF.